The T cell receptor (beta chain) under discussion was sequenced for a study of CD8+ T cells in alopecia areata. Remarks on this clone: The antigen remains unidentified.

V was pared by 4 bases and J by 2 bases, with 15 bases between. The length of the CDR3 is 15 residues. Per germline, CDR1 MNHNS and CDR2 SASEGT. Study results and caveats: Tofacitinib significantly lowered scalp clonality and expanded CD8+ clones among the top 100.

As to treatment: oral pan-JAK inhibitor, 5-10 mg twice daily. RNA extraction was followed by reverse transcription into cDNA, which acted as the sequencing template. Some clones are missing from TCRdb's copy, which holds only in-frame ones; the method was immunoSEQ multiplex PCR. This table has over 70,000 clones, approximately 66% appearing once. Sequencing was performed on CD8+ T cells sorted from blood, taken at week 24, from a patient treated with tofacitinib. The source of this sequence is a human donor with alopecia areata. The chain combines TRBV6-1 with TRBJ2-7; the D gene is possibly TRBD1 (7 bases). In nucleotides, the CDR3 is TGTGCCAGCAGTGCGAGGGCAGGGGGGACCTACGAGCAGTACTTC. This codes for CASSARAGGTYEQYF.